This TCR beta chain was sequenced during a study of graft-versus-host responses after intestinal transplantation. Background on the study: Transplant recipients had multivisceral, liver-intestinal, or isolated intestinal grafts. Every recipient underwent anti-thymocyte globulin induction, then tacrolimus and steroids for roughly 3 years.

This clone is medium-sized in the sample. Antigen: not known. The CDR3 is 12 amino acids. CDR1 and CDR2 from the germline V gene are MDHEN and SYDVKM. V gave up 6 bases and J gave up 8 bases, with 13 bases separating them. Overall study findings and caveats: Researchers found peak circulating GvH clone levels linked to early post-transplant HvG declines. Recipient marrow harbored GvH clones, some of which surfaced first in ileum or blood.

Sequencing was performed with immunoSEQ multiplex PCR; in TCRdb, only in-frame clones are kept and a portion is missing. This sample has about 100,000 clones; roughly nine tenths occur once, and the top ten carry about 0.95%. This sample comprised unstimulated CD4+ T cells sorted from spleen or lymph node cells, obtained before transplant. The sequence derives from a human donor who was the organ donor for an intestinal transplant. This rearrangement joins TRBV28 to TRBJ1-2, with no clear D. The CDR3 sequence is CASSRASGGYTF. The DNA of the CDR3 is TGTGCCAGCAGCCGCGCTAGCGGAGGCTACACCTTC.